These 26 T cell receptor beta chains were sequenced from one sample in a study of T-cell reconstitution after alpha-beta-depleted transplantation in children. This sample's TCRbeta library carried unique molecular identifier barcodes. Each CDR3 protein gets one entry after TCRdb re-called the PCR reads with MiXCR. There are over 450,000 distinct CDR3 sequences in the sample; about 11% occur only once, and approximately 2% lies in the top ten. Sequences were derived from PBMCs, sampled before TCRalphabeta/CD19-depleted stem cell transplant. The receptors were gathered from a child aged 2 to 10 with inherited bone marrow failure, due to receive a stem cell transplant.

This clonotype occurred many times. The V call is TRBV7-9, the J call TRBJ2-7; 8 nucleotides match TRBD1. Germline V gives CDR1 SEHNR, CDR2 FQNEAQ (reference sequence). The CDR3 extends over 16 amino acids. J gave up 1 base and V 0 bases, and 5 bases lay outside the gene matches. The CDR3 sequence: CASSLAPGQGSYEQYF. DNA of the CDR3: TGTGCCAGCAGCTTAGCCCCCGGACAGGGATCCTACGAGCAGTACTTC.

This clonotype has at least ten counts. The V and J genes are TRBV11-3 and TRBJ2-1; maybe TRBD1 (7 bases). CDR1 and CDR2 (germline): SGHNT, YENEEA. The CDR3 loop spans 16 amino acids. The V and J ends lost 5 bases and 4 bases respectively, with 18 bases between them. CDR3 nucleotide sequence: TGTGCCAGCAGCCACGGCCCAGGGGGGCTTTACAATGAGCAGTTCTTC. Its protein product is CASSHGPGGLYNEQFF.

This clonotype was counted many times. This chain connects TRBV12-3 or TRBV12-4 to TRBJ2-7; no clear D. V was cut by 6 bases and J by 0 bases, with 15 bases left in between. The CDR3 totals 15 residues. DNA for the CDR3: TGTGCCAGCAGCCCGAGAGCAGGCCGCTCCTACGAGCAGTACTTC. Its translation: CASSPRAGRSYEQYF.

This clonotype was counted at least ten times. This chain connects TRBV7-2 to TRBJ2-2; TRBD2 agrees at 12 bases. V was clipped by 4 bases and J by 5 bases; unmatched bases: 2. CDR3 length: 15 amino acids. Germline CDR1 is SGHTA and CDR2 is FQGNSA. CDR3 coding DNA: TGTGCCAGCAGCTCCCTAGCGGGAGGGACCGGGGAGCTGTTTTTT. It specifies CASSSLAGGTGELFF.

This clonotype was counted a single time. This may arise from a read error, as a much more abundant clone is one base away. The rearrangement joins TRBV7-8 to TRBJ2-2; 8 nucleotides line up with TRBD1. The CDR3 consists of 15 residues. CDR1 SGHVS and CDR2 FQNEAQ come from the germline V gene. CDR3 DNA: TGTGCCAGCAGCCCGACAGGGGTGAACACCGGGGAGCAGTTTTTT. Its translation: CASSPTGVNTGEQFF. Full variable domain (rest looked up from reference TRBV7-8 and TRBJ2-2): GAGVSQSPRYKVAKRGQDVALRCDPISGHVSLFWYQQALGQGPEFLTYFQNEAQLDKSGLPSDRFFAERPEGSVSTLKIQRTQQEDSAVYLCASSPTGVNTGEQFFGEGSRLTVL.

This clonotype appeared many times. The V and J genes are TRBV20-1 and TRBJ2-1, with D uncertain. Germline V lookup: CDR1 DFQATT, CDR2 SNEGSKA (reference sequence). The CDR3 has 12 residues. V lost 4 bases, J lost 6 bases, and 10 bases lay in between. CDR3 loop: CSAIGNPNEQFF. CDR3 coding DNA: TGCAGTGCTATTGGTAATCCCAATGAGCAGTTCTTC.

Many counts were recorded for this clonotype. The V gene is TRBV4-3, the J gene TRBJ1-2; D might be TRBD1 (6 bases). The CDR3 length is 16 residues. Germline V gene lookup returns CDR1 LGHNA and CDR2 YSLEER. The V end lost 1 base, the J end lost 1 base, and 13 bases lay between the germline ends. CDR3 DNA: TGCGCCAGCAGCCAAGCTCGGGACATAGATAACTATGGCTACACCTTC. Protein: CASSQARDIDNYGYTF.

V and J are TRBV11-2 and TRBJ2-1; possibly TRBD2 for D (6 bases). V lost 4 bases to trimming and J lost 7 bases, with 14 bases between them. Germline loops: CDR1 SGHAT, CDR2 FQNNGV. The CDR3 length is 14 residues. This CDR3 reads CASSWGVSRNEQFF. Here the CDR3 DNA reads TGTGCCAGCAGCTGGGGGGTGAGTAGAAATGAGCAGTTCTTC.

This clonotype came up many times. The chain joins TRBV12-3 or TRBV12-4 to TRBJ2-1, with a possible D match to TRBD2 (6 bases). The length of the CDR3 is 16 residues. With 0 bases removed from V and 6 bases from J, the gap between germline ends came to 15 bases. CDR3: CASSLAISSVPNEQFF. The CDR3, as DNA: TGTGCCAGCAGTTTAGCTATTTCTAGCGTCCCCAATGAGCAGTTCTTC.

This rearrangement joins TRBV4-3 to TRBJ2-1; 10 nucleotides align to TRBD2. This CDR3 has 20 amino acids. V trimming: 4 bases; J trimming: 3 bases; junction bases outside the gene matches: 18. Per germline, CDR1 LGHNA and CDR2 YSLEER. DNA for the CDR3: TGCGCCAGCAGCCGAAAACACCAGGGCTTAGCGGGAGGTCTCTACAATGAGCAGTTCTTC. Translating gives CASSRKHQGLAGGLYNEQFF.

This clonotype was picked up many times. The CDR3 sequence: CASSIGPGSYEQYF. CDR3 coding DNA: TGTGCCAGCAGCATAGGCCCAGGGTCCTACGAGCAGTACTTC. This chain uses TRBV27 with TRBJ2-7, with a possible D match to TRBD1 (5 bases). Germline V gene sequence: CDR1 MNHEY, CDR2 SMNVEV (reference sequence). This CDR3 spans 14 amino acids. With 6 bases removed from V and 1 base from J, the gap between germline ends came to 13 bases.

The sample holds many counts of this clonotype. This chain uses TRBV7-8 with TRBJ2-7; 9 nucleotides match TRBD2. Germline CDR1 is SGHVS and CDR2 is FQNEAQ. This CDR3 is 13 amino acids long. The V and J ends lost 5 bases and 6 bases, in that order; junction bases with no gene match: 5. The CDR3 sequence is CASSPGLALEQYF. DNA for the CDR3: TGTGCCAGCAGCCCGGGACTAGCTCTCGAGCAGTACTTC.

This clonotype showed up many times. The chain has TRBV6-1 and TRBJ2-1; TRBD2 agrees at 10 bases. Per germline, CDR1 MNHNS and CDR2 SASEGT. Losses at the gene ends were 7 bases for V and 10 bases for J; bases not matched to a gene: 7. The CDR3 sequence is 13 residues long. CDR3 in amino acids: CASIVAGGSEQFF. CDR3 sequence (DNA): TGTGCCAGCATCGTAGCGGGAGGCTCCGAGCAGTTCTTC.

This clonotype has at least ten counts. J is TRBJ2-1 and V is TRBV20-1, with 7 bases fitting TRBD2. The V and J ends lost 4 bases and 9 bases, in that order; junction bases with no gene match: 18. The germline CDR1 and CDR2 sequences are DFQATT and SNEGSKA (reference sequence). The CDR3 covers 16 residues. CDR3 in DNA: TGCAGTGCTACCTCTACCCGCGGGGGACCTTTTGGTGAGCAGTTCTTC. Protein sequence: CSATSTRGGPFGEQFF.

This clonotype appeared many times. The CDR3 nucleotides are TGTGCCAGCAGTCCGGGACTAGCGAAAACCTACGAGCAGTACTTC. It encodes CASSPGLAKTYEQYF. This rearrangement joins TRBV27 to TRBJ2-7, with 10 bases matching TRBD2. The CDR3 runs to 15 residues. The J segment lost 2 bases and the V segment lost 5 bases, leaving 6 bases of the junction unmatched. Germline V gene data show CDR1 as MNHEY and CDR2 as SMNVEV (reference sequence).

This clonotype was recorded at least ten times. The chain uses TRBV5-1 and TRBJ2-3; 12 nucleotides match TRBD2. This CDR3 has 16 amino acids. J lost 2 bases, V lost 4 bases, and 5 bases had no gene match. The V gene's germline CDR1 is SGHRS and CDR2 YFSETQ. CDR3 protein: CASSSRTSGVTDTQYF. The CDR3 nucleotides read TGCGCCAGCAGCAGCCGGACTAGCGGGGTCACAGATACGCAGTATTTT.

The chain uses TRBV24-1 and TRBJ2-1; 12 bases agree with TRBD1. The CDR3 contains 18 residues. Germline values: CDR1 KGHDR, CDR2 SFDVKD. The ends lost 3 bases at V and 7 bases at J; junction bases unmatched: 12. CDR3 residues: CATSDPQTGTGGGNEQFF. The CDR3 DNA sequence: TGTGCCACCAGTGATCCTCAAACCGGGACAGGGGGCGGAAATGAGCAGTTCTTC.

As to this clonotype: This may be a read error, as it is one base from a much larger clone. The chain recombines TRBV15 with TRBJ2-3; 7 bases agree with TRBD2. Per germline, CDR1 LNHNV and CDR2 YYDKDF (reference sequence). The CDR3 runs to 16 residues. The trim removed 1 base at V and 1 base at J, leaving 5 bases unmatched. For the CDR3, the DNA is TGTGCCACCAGCAGAGGACTAGCTGACTGCACAGATACGCAGTATTTT. Amino acids: CATSRGLADCTDTQYF.

This clonotype turned up a few times. This sequence joins TRBV28 and TRBJ2-7; D may be TRBD1 (6 bases). This CDR3 is built from 14 residues. With 1 base removed from V and 2 bases from J, the gap between germline ends came to 9 bases. Per the germline V gene, CDR1 is MDHEN and CDR2 is SYDVKM. The CDR3 coding sequence is TGTGCCAGCAGTTTATTCAGGGGCCCCTACGAGCAGTACTTC. Its protein is CASSLFRGPYEQYF.

This clonotype has a count of ten or more. The rearrangement uses TRBV29-1 and TRBJ2-1; TRBD2 matches at 9 bases. The CDR3 runs 14 residues. The V gene's germline CDR1 is SQVTM and CDR2 ANQGSEA. Losses at the gene ends were 3 bases for V and 4 bases for J; bases not matched to a gene: 4. The CDR3 coding sequence is TGCAGCGTTGACTTAGCGGGAGCTTACAATGAGCAGTTCTTC. It yields the protein CSVDLAGAYNEQFF.

This clonotype came up many times. The rearrangement links TRBV13 to TRBJ2-3; the match to TRBD2 covers 7 bases. CDR3 size: 16 residues. The germline V gene has CDR1 PRHDT and CDR2 FYEKMQ (reference sequence). V shed 2 bases, J shed 5 bases, and the junction held 10 bases outside the gene matches. The CDR3 DNA is TGTGCCAGCAGCTTACATGGGAGCGGGAATGGAGATACGCAGTATTTT. Translating gives CASSLHGSGNGDTQYF.

This clonotype has ten or more counts. The V and J genes are TRBV7-9 and TRBJ2-3; 7 bases line up with TRBD2. V gave up 11 bases and J gave up 5 bases; unmatched junction bases: 19. The V gene's germline CDR1 is SEHNR and CDR2 FQNEAQ (reference sequence). CDR3 length: 16 residues. The DNA for the CDR3 is TGTGCCGGGACCGGGACTAACACTTCGACCTTAGATACGCAGTATTTT. Amino acid sequence: CAGTGTNTSTLDTQYF. Drawing the rest from reference TRBV7-9 and TRBJ2-3, the complete variable domain is DTGVSQNPRHKITKRGQNVTFRCDPISEHNRLYWYRQTLGQGPEFLTYFQNEAQLEKSRLLSDRFSAERPKGSFSTLEIQRTEQGDSAMYLCAGTGTNTSTLDTQYFGPGTRLTVL.

This clonotype has a count of ten or more. The gene calls are TRBV2 and TRBJ2-3, with 10 bases that match TRBD1. The germline CDR1 and CDR2 sequences are SNHLY and FYNNEI. The CDR3 consists of 16 residues. Germline trimming cut 5 bases from V and 4 bases from J; bases unmatched to any gene: 9. CDR3 loop: CASSQPLGQGSDTQYF. DNA for the CDR3: TGTGCCAGCAGTCAACCCCTGGGACAGGGGTCAGATACGCAGTATTTT.

The chain joins TRBV7-6 to TRBJ2-7; 11 nucleotides align to TRBD2. Trimming removed 5 bases from V and 3 bases from J; junction bases left unmatched: 6. The CDR3 consists of 15 residues. Germline loops: CDR1 SGHVS, CDR2 FNYEAQ. CDR3 amino acids: CASSPGTSGYYEQYF. The CDR3 DNA reads TGTGCCAGCAGCCCGGGGACTAGCGGATACTACGAGCAGTACTTC.

As regards this clonotype: A much larger clone sits a single nucleotide away, making a read error possible. V is TRBV7-8 and J is TRBJ2-2, with D perhaps TRBD1 (7 bases). This CDR3 comprises 16 residues. CDR1 and CDR2 (germline): SGHVS, FQNEAQ. V shed 1 base and J shed 9 bases, with 18 bases lying between them. The CDR3 coding sequence is TGTGCCAGCAGCTTAGATGCAGGGGGAGGAACCCGGGAGCTGTTTTTT. It is translated as CASSLDAGGGTRELFF. Combining the CDR3 with reference TRBV7-8 and TRBJ2-2 gives the whole variable domain GAGVSQSPRYKVAKRGQDVALRCDPISGHVSLFWYQQALGQGPEFLTYFQNEAQLDKSGLPSDRFFAERPEGSVSTLKIQRTQQEDSAVYLCASSLDAGGGTRELFFGEGSRLTVL.

This clonotype was detected ten times or more. V is TRBV7-2 and J is TRBJ2-4; D remains unclear. Trimming removed 7 bases from V and 0 bases from J, with 10 bases in between. CDR1 SGHTA and CDR2 FQGNSA come from the germline V gene. The length of the CDR3 is 14 residues. The CDR3 spells CASTPNIAKNIQYF. DNA for the CDR3: TGTGCCAGCACGCCGAACATAGCCAAAAACATTCAGTACTTC.